The 21 T cell receptor beta chains reported below all come from one sample, sequenced in a study of CD8 T cells in Susac syndrome. An amount of RNA that ranged from roughly 0.5 to 1 ug was reverse transcribed with random hexamers. TCRdb re-called the immunoSEQ multiplex PCR reads with MiXCR, one entry per CDR3 protein. This table has about 150,000 distinct CDR3 sequences, roughly 95% appearing once. Input material: CD4+ T cells from PBMCs. The receptors come from a human donor with Susac syndrome.

This clonotype came up once. The rearrangement joins TRBV4-3 to TRBJ1-4; tentatively, D is TRBD1 (6 bases). Trimming took off 1 base at V and 5 bases at J, with 11 bases between the two ends. CDR1 and CDR2 from the germline V gene are LGHNA and YSLEER. This CDR3 is 15 amino acids long. The CDR3 protein is CASSQVHRENEKLFF. CDR3 DNA sequence: TGCGCCAGCAGCCAAGTCCACAGGGAGAATGAAAAACTGTTTTTT.

V usage is TRBV5-1 and J usage is TRBJ2-1; 8 nucleotides line up with TRBD1. CDR3 length: 13 residues. With V trimmed by 4 bases and J by 8 bases, 5 bases remained unmatched. The germline V gene has CDR1 SGHRS and CDR2 YFSETQ. The CDR3 reads CASSPDRGYEQFF. CDR3 DNA: TGCGCCAGCAGCCCTGACAGGGGCTATGAGCAGTTCTTC.

V gene TRBV20-1 combines with J gene TRBJ1-2; D is unclear. Trimming stripped 0 bases from V and 5 bases from J, with 7 bases between. The CDR3 is 12 residues long. The germline gives CDR1 DFQATT, CDR2 SNEGSKA (reference sequence). CDR3 region: CSARDRGYGYTF. CDR3 bases: TGCAGTGCTAGAGACCGAGGGTATGGCTACACCTTC.

This sequence joins TRBV30 and TRBJ1-1; D is uncertain. The CDR3 is 10 residues long. V dropped 8 bases and J dropped 4 bases, with 8 bases sitting between them. Germline assignment: CDR1 GTSNPN and CDR2 SVGIG (reference sequence). The CDR3 protein is CARESTEAFF. DNA of the CDR3: TGTGCCCGGGAATCCACTGAAGCTTTCTTT.

This chain links TRBV6-1 with TRBJ2-5, with 11 bases identical to TRBD2. The CDR3 runs to 16 residues. V trimming: 6 bases; J trimming: 4 bases; junction bases outside the gene matches: 10. Germline loops: CDR1 MNHNS, CDR2 SASEGT. CDR3 sequence (DNA): TGTGCCAGCAGATCTACAATCGGACTAGCGGGAGAGACCCAGTACTTC. Translated: CASRSTIGLAGETQYF.

J is TRBJ2-4 and V is TRBV5-6; tentative D call: TRBD1 (6 bases). This CDR3 comprises 13 residues. Germline V CDR1 and CDR2: SGHDT, YYEEEE. Trimming stripped 4 bases from V and 16 bases from J, with 21 bases between. This CDR3 reads CASSLSGLAGAYF. DNA of the CDR3: TGTGCCAGCAGCCTCTCCGGGCTGGCAGGGGCCTACTTC.

This clonotype has just a few counts. The chain carries TRBV7-2 and TRBJ2-7; weak D call: TRBD2 (6 bases). With 5 bases removed from V and 0 bases from J, the gap between germline ends came to 8 bases. The germline V gene has CDR1 SGHTA and CDR2 FQGNSA. CDR3 length: 13 residues. The CDR3 region has the DNA TGTGCCAGCAGCCCGGGGGTCTCCTACGAGCAGTACTTC. It codes for CASSPGVSYEQYF.

The V gene is TRBV7-9, the J gene TRBJ1-1; D is ambiguous. This CDR3 spans 14 amino acids. V was clipped by 8 bases and J by 0 bases, with 13 bases between them. The germline gives CDR1 SEHNR, CDR2 FQNEAQ (reference sequence). DNA of the CDR3: TGTGCCAGCGGGAGGCAGAGCATGAACACTGAAGCTTTCTTT. Protein: CASGRQSMNTEAFF.

The chain has TRBV29-1 and TRBJ2-3; unclear D gene. The CDR3 has 12 residues. Germline V lookup: CDR1 SQVTM, CDR2 ANQGSEA. V was shortened by 6 bases and J by 2 bases, with 9 bases between the two germline ends. Here the CDR3 reads CSVDGNTDTQYF. CDR3 nucleotide sequence: TGCAGCGTCGATGGGAACACAGATACGCAGTATTTT.

J is TRBJ1-5 and V is TRBV12-3 or TRBV12-4; D not resolved. This CDR3 contains 14 residues. The V gene lost 5 bases and the J gene lost 3 bases, with 11 bases spanning the gap. In nucleotides, the CDR3 is TGTGCCAGCAGTCCCGGACGGAACAATCAGCCCCAGCATTTT. Its protein product is CASSPGRNNQPQHF.

The chain combines TRBV9 with TRBJ1-6; D gene uncertain. V lost 2 bases to trimming and J lost 7 bases, with 16 bases between them. The CDR3 contains 16 residues. Germline V gene lookup returns CDR1 SGDLS and CDR2 YYNGEE. The CDR3 here is CASSVSRMLDNSPLHF. The DNA of the CDR3 is TGTGCCAGCAGCGTTAGCCGGATGCTTGACAATTCACCCCTCCACTTT.

The genes are TRBV9 and TRBJ2-3; TRBD2 aligns across 9 bases. The CDR3 has 15 residues. The junction had 6 bases not matched to a gene; V was cut back by 0 bases and J by 7 bases. Per germline, CDR1 SGDLS and CDR2 YYNGEE. The CDR3 reads CASSVASGDIYTQYF. CDR3 sequence (DNA): TGTGCCAGCAGCGTAGCTAGCGGGGACATTTATACGCAGTATTTT.

This rearrangement joins TRBV11-3 to TRBJ2-2; no clear D gene. The CDR3 loop spans 13 amino acids. Germline CDR1 is SGHNT and CDR2 is YENEEA. Trimming stripped 3 bases from V and 6 bases from J, with 8 bases between. CDR3: CASSLASAGELFF. The CDR3 DNA sequence: TGTGCCAGCAGCTTGGCTTCCGCCGGGGAGCTGTTTTTT.

The chain links TRBV20-1 to TRBJ1-5; the D gene is possibly TRBD1 (5 bases). This CDR3 is 15 amino acids long. Germline assignment: CDR1 DFQATT and CDR2 SNEGSKA (reference sequence). Trimming shortened V by 3 bases and J by 0 bases, and 12 bases separated the two germline ends. The CDR3 reads CSARGHLNSNQPQHF. The DNA for the CDR3 is TGCAGTGCTAGGGGGCACCTTAATAGCAATCAGCCCCAGCATTTT.

The V gene is TRBV11-2, the J gene TRBJ2-1; TRBD2 might be the D (6 bases). Trimming removed 1 base at V and 0 bases at J, with 10 bases between. The CDR3 length is 16 residues. Germline loops: CDR1 SGHAT, CDR2 FQNNGV. The CDR3 sequence: CASSLGLAISYNEQFF. In DNA, the CDR3 is TGTGCCAGCAGCTTAGGGCTAGCGATCTCCTACAATGAGCAGTTCTTC. Full variable domain (rest looked up from reference TRBV11-2 and TRBJ2-1): EAGVAQSPRYKIIEKRQSVAFWCNPISGHATLYWYQQILGQGPKLLIQFQNNGVVDDSQLPKDRFSAERLKGVDSTLKIQPAKLEDSAVYLCASSLGLAISYNEQFFGPGTRLTVL.

V is TRBV6-5 and J is TRBJ2-7, with TRBD1 identical over 8 bases. Germline assignment: CDR1 MNHEY and CDR2 SVGAGI. CDR3 length: 12 amino acids. With V trimmed by 6 bases and J by 2 bases, 0 bases remained unmatched. In nucleotides, the CDR3 is TGTGCCAGCAGGGACAGGGCCTACGAGCAGTACTTC. It encodes CASRDRAYEQYF.

This CDR3 is CASSHPDSSGNTIYF. CDR3 in DNA: TGCGCCAGCAGTCATCCCGACTCCTCTGGAAACACCATATATTTT. The rearrangement uses TRBV23-1 and TRBJ1-3; D remains unclear. TRBV23-1 is known as an ORF, though its function is uncertain. The CDR3 is 15 amino acids. Trimming left V 3 bases short and J 0 bases short, with 9 bases between.

The sample holds one count of this clonotype. V gene TRBV20-1 combines with J gene TRBJ2-1, with 8 bases lining up with TRBD2. With 7 bases clipped from V and 8 bases from J, the junction kept 16 bases outside the gene matches. CDR1 and CDR2 (germline): DFQATT, SNEGSKA (reference sequence). The CDR3 runs 15 residues. The CDR3 nucleotides are TGCAGTGTCGGGGGGGCTAGCGGGTTCTTGGATGAGCAGTTCTTC. Encoded protein: CSVGGASGFLDEQFF.

Here the CDR3 reads CASSPGQAATSGANVLTF. CDR3 coding DNA: TGCGCCAGCAGCCCGGGACAGGCTGCCACCTCTGGGGCCAACGTCCTGACTTTC. The V gene is TRBV5-1, the J gene TRBJ2-6, with 8 nucleotides matching TRBD1. The CDR3 contains 18 residues. Germline V lookup: CDR1 SGHRS, CDR2 YFSETQ. The trim removed 4 bases at V and 0 bases at J, leaving 9 bases unmatched.

About this clonotype: An end of the junction does not agree with germline; a read error may underlie this. CDR3 protein: CASSLARGGNYGYTF. The CDR3 nucleotides are TGTGCCAGCAGCCTAGCCCGGGGTGGGAACTATGGCTACACCTTC. The chain couples TRBV7-6 to TRBJ1-2; D call uncertain. This CDR3 region has 15 residues. Germline V gives CDR1 SGHVS, CDR2 FNYEAQ.

This chain connects TRBV9 to TRBJ2-7; the match to TRBD1 covers 8 bases. The V segment lost 2 bases and the J segment 5 bases; nucleotides outside the gene matches: 12. CDR1 SGDLS and CDR2 YYNGEE come from the germline V gene. This CDR3 has 16 amino acids. This CDR3 reads CASSVAGGVPQDEQYF. The CDR3 region has the DNA TGTGCCAGCAGCGTCGCAGGGGGCGTCCCTCAGGACGAGCAGTACTTC.